This T cell receptor (beta chain) was sequenced for a study of graft-versus-host responses after intestinal transplantation. About the research overall: Recipients received multivisceral, liver-intestinal, or isolated intestinal transplants. Anti-thymocyte globulin served as induction for all recipients, who then took tacrolimus and steroids for approximately 3 years.

Assay used: immunoSEQ multiplex PCR; TCRdb lists only in-frame clones, some missing. In the table there are approximately 25,000 clones, 93% of which are singletons. CDR1 and CDR2 from the germline V gene are MGHRA and YSYEKL. The CDR3 has 14 amino acids. V was cut by 1 base and J by 3 bases, with 10 bases left in between. About this clone: Antigen specificity is unknown.

Study conclusions and caveats: Patients who carried graft-donor T cell macrochimerism also had high graft-versus-host to host-versus-graft clonal ratios in their allografts. Investigators detected GvH clones in recipient marrow, with some emerging earlier in ileum or blood.

The clonotype originates from a human patient who received an intestinal transplant, so some T cells may come from the graft donor. This specimen was PBMCs, taken 18 days after transplant. V usage is TRBV4-1 and J usage is TRBJ2-7, with D possibly called TRBD1 or TRBD2 (5 bases each). Here the CDR3 reads CASSQGGDDYEQYF. Written as DNA, the CDR3 is TGCGCCAGCAGCCAAGGAGGGGACGACTACGAGCAGTACTTC.